Listed below are T cell receptor beta chains from one sample, sequenced in a study of cytomegalovirus exposure and HLA in healthy donors. This table comes from immunoSEQ multiplex PCR, and its TCRdb copy is limited to in-frame clones, with some not included. The sample has some 77,000 clones; about 80% are singletons. The specimen was PBMCs. These receptors came from a woman in her fifties or sixties in good health and CMV-seropositive. The CDR3 runs from the conserved cysteine through the conserved F or W.

v_call,j_call,cdr3_aa
TRBV4-1,TRBJ1-5,CASREAGGTNQPQHF
TRBV7-9,TRBJ1-6,CASSLPGQTPLHF
TRBV30,TRBJ2-5,CAWSLLAGGKETQYF
TRBV6-1,TRBJ1-6,CASSAYGLGSPLHF
TRBV20-1,TRBJ1-1,CSAEFNTEAFF
TRBV11-3,TRBJ2-1,CASSPLGIEQFF
TRBV14,TRBJ1-2,CASSQGRGTIDGYTF
TRBV9,TRBJ1-6,CASSSTGDTSSPLHF
TRBV14,TRBJ2-1,CASSQAGTVYNEQFF
TRBV11-2,TRBJ1-5,CASSRGTGGYQPQHF
TRBV7-2,TRBJ1-1,CASSPVTVHTEAFF
TRBV5-4,TRBJ1-5,CASSLQGMGNQPQHF
TRBV11-3,TRBJ2-5,CASSFVGAGGTQYF
TRBV5-6,TRBJ1-2,CASSLLQGFGYTF
TRBV5-1,TRBJ2-2,CASSFGDGELFF
TRBV5-1,TRBJ1-2,CASSATGTGLYGYTF
TRBV9,TRBJ1-1,CASSGAGNSEAFF
TRBV5-1,TRBJ2-3,CASSLVGQGSTDTQYF
TRBV11-3,TRBJ2-5,CASSSRTSGTGETQYF
TRBV27,TRBJ1-1,CASSSSGIEAFF
TRBV15,TRBJ1-1,CATSRSWGRGTPEAFF
TRBV9,TRBJ2-2,CASSTRHMNTGELFF
TRBV7-8,TRBJ2-3,CASSLTTGTMTSTDTQYF
TRBV5-4,TRBJ2-1,CASSFAGAYDNEQFF
TRBV29-1,TRBJ2-1,CSVDGRSYNEQFF
TRBV7-9,TRBJ1-5,CASSSTGEQPQHF
TRBV13,TRBJ1-3,CASRGTGNTIYF
TRBV5-1,TRBJ2-7,CASSLGRQLNSYEQYF
TRBV5-1,TRBJ2-3,CASSLTGFPDTQYF
TRBV6-1,TRBJ1-2,CASRAPGGDYGYTF
TRBV5-1,TRBJ1-3,CASSLGSTGNTIYF
TRBV7-8,TRBJ2-1,CASSLRPSGGTGNEQFF
TRBV5-1,TRBJ2-7,CASSLTTSYEQYF
TRBV5-6,TRBJ1-4,CAGSLSTPFNEKLFF
TRBV15,TRBJ2-1,CATSKGQGADNEQFF
TRBV7-2,TRBJ2-2,CASSLEGLAGELFF
TRBV30,TRBJ1-5,CAWGGMGDQPQHF
TRBV19,TRBJ1-4,CASSIYLINEKLFF
TRBV28,TRBJ1-2,CASSNNRGIRYGYTF
TRBV18,TRBJ1-2,CASSPATDRGYTF
TRBV6-6,TRBJ1-1,CASSDGLPNTEAFF
TRBV2,TRBJ1-1,CASRERPGQGTNTEAFF
TRBV15,TRBJ1-5,CATSRDRATQGPQHF
TRBV9,TRBJ1-3,CASSPQGRSGNTIYF
TRBV29-1,TRBJ1-4,CSVKGGNEKLFF
TRBV7-9,TRBJ1-1,CASSLEGGTGQNTEAFF
TRBV5-6,TRBJ2-5,CASSLGGGAETQYF
TRBV9,TRBJ2-2,CASSPRQGSARDTGELFF